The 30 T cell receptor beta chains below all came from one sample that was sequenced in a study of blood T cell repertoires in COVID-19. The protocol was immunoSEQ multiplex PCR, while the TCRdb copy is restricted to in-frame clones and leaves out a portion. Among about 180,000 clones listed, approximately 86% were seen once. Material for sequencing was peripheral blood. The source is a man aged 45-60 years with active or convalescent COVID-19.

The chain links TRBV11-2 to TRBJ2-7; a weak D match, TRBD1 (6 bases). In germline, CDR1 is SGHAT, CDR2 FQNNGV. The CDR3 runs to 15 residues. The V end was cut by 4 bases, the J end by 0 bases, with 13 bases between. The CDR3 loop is CASSSTGQSSYEQYF. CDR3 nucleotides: TGTGCCAGCAGCTCAACCGGACAGAGCTCCTACGAGCAGTACTTC.

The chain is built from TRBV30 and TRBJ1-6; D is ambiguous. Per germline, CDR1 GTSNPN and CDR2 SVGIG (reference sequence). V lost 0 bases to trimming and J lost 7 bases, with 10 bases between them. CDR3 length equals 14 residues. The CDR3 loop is CAWSVGRENSPLHF. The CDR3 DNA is TGTGCCTGGAGTGTGGGCAGAGAGAATTCACCCCTCCACTTT.

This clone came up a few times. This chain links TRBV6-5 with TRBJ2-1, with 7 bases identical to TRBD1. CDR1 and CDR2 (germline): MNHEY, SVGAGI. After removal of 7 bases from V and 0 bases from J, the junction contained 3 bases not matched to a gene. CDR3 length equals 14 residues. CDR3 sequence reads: CASTRDSSYNEQFF. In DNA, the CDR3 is TGTGCCAGCACCAGGGACAGCTCCTACAATGAGCAGTTCTTC.

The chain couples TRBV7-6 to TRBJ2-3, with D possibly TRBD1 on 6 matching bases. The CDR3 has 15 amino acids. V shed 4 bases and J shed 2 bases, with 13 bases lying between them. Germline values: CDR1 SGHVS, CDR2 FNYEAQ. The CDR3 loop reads CASSYGQTNTDTQYF. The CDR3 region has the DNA TGTGCCAGCAGCTACGGACAGACTAACACAGATACGCAGTATTTT.

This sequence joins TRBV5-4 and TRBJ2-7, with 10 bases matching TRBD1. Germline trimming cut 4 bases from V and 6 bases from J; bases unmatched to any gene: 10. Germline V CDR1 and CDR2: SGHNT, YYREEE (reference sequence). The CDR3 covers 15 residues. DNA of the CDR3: TGTGCCAGCAGCACGACCGGGACAGGGGCCCCCGAGCAGTACTTC. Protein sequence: CASSTTGTGAPEQYF. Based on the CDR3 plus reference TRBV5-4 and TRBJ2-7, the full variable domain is ETGVTQSPTHLIKTRGQQVTLRCSSQSGHNTVSWYQQALGQGPQFIFQYYREEENGRGNFPPRFSGLQFPNYSSELNVNALELDDSALYLCASSTTGTGAPEQYFGPGTRLTVT.

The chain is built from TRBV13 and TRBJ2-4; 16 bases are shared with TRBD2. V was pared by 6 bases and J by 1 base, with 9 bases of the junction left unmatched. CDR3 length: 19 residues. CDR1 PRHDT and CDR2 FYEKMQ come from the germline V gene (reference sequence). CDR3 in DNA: TGTGCCAGCAGATCGACCGGGACTAGCGGGGGGGCTGCCAAAAACATTCAGTACTTC. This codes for CASRSTGTSGGAAKNIQYF.

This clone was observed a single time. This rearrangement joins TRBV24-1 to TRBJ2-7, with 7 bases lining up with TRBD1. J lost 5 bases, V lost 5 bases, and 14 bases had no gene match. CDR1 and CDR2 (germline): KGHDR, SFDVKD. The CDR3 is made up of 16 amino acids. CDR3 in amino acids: CATSGAGGEILDEQYF. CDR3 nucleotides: TGTGCCACCAGTGGGGCAGGGGGAGAAATATTGGACGAGCAGTACTTC.

CDR3 DNA sequence: TGTGCCATCAGTGATAGGACAACCGAAGAGACCCAGTACTTC. This encodes CAISDRTTEETQYF. This sequence joins TRBV10-3 and TRBJ2-5, with TRBD1 as a possible D gene (5 bases). Germline CDR1 is ENHRY and CDR2 is SYGVKD. V was cut by 3 bases and J by 3 bases, with 11 bases left in between. CDR3 length equals 14 residues.

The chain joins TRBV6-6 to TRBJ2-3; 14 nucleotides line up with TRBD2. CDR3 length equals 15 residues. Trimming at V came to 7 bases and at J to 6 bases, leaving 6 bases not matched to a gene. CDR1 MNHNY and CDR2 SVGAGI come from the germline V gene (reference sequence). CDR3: CASTPGTSGGDTQYF. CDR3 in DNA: TGTGCCAGCACCCCCGGGACTAGCGGGGGCGATACGCAGTATTTT.

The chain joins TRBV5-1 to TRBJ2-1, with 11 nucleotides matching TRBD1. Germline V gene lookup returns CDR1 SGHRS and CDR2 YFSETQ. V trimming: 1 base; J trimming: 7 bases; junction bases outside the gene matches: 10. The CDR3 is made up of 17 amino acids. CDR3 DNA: TGCGCCAGCAGCTTGCGAGTGTCGGGACAGGGGGGAAATGAGCAGTTCTTC. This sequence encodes CASSLRVSGQGGNEQFF.

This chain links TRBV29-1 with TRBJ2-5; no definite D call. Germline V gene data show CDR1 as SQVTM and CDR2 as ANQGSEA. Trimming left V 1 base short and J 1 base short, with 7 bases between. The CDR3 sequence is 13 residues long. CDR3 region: CSVEGPSQETQYF. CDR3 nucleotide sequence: TGCAGCGTTGAAGGTCCGAGCCAAGAGACCCAGTACTTC.

For the CDR3, the DNA is TGTGCCAGCAGCGTTAGCGGAAATGAGCAGTTCTTC. Residues: CASSVSGNEQFF. The rearrangement links TRBV6-5 to TRBJ2-1, with D tentatively TRBD2 (6 bases). V gave up 6 bases and J gave up 7 bases, with 10 bases separating them. CDR1 and CDR2 (germline): MNHEY, SVGAGI. The CDR3 has 12 amino acids.

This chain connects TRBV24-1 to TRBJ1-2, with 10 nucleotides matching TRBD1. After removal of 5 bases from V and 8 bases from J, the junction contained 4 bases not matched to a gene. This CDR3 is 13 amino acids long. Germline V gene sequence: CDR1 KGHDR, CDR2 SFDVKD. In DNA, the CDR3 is TGTGCCACCAGTGGGGGACAGGGGTACGGCTACACCTTC. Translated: CATSGGQGYGYTF.

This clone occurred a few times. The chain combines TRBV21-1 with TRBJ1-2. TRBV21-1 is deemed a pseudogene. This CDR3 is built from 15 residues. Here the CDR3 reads CASSKLTDRGEGYTF. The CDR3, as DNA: TGTGCCAGCAGCAAACTGACGGATCGGGGTGAAGGCTACACCTTC.

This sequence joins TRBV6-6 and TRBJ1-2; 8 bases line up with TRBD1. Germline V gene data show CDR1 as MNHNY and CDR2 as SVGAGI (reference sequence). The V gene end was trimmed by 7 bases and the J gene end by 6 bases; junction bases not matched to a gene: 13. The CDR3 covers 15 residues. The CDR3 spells CASTPLGQARHGYTF. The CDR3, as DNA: TGTGCCAGCACCCCCCTGGGACAGGCAAGGCATGGCTACACCTTC.

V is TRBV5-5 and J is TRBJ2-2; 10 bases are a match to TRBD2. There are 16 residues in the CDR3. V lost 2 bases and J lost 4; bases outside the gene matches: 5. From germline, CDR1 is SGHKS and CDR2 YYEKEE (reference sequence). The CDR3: CASSFLAGDLTGELFF. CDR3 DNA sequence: TGTGCCAGCAGCTTCCTAGCGGGGGACCTCACCGGGGAGCTGTTTTTT. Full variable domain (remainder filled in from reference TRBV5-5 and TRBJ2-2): DAGVTQSPTHLIKTRGQQVTLRCSPISGHKSVSWYQQVLGQGPQFIFQYYEKEERGRGNFPDRFSARQFPNYSSELNVNALLLGDSALYLCASSFLAGDLTGELFFGEGSRLTVL.

As DNA, the CDR3 is TGTGCCAGCAGTTTGGGGACAGGTGAAGCTTTCTTT. Its protein product is CASSLGTGEAFF. The chain employs TRBV12-3 or TRBV12-4 and TRBJ1-1; 8 positions match TRBD1. CDR3 length: 12 residues. The V gene end was trimmed by 3 bases and the J gene end by 7 bases; junction bases not matched to a gene: 1.

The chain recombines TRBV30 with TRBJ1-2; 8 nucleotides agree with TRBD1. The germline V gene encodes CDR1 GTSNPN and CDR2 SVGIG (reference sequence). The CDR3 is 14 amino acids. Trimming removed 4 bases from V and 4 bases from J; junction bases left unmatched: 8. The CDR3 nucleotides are TGTGCCTGGAAAGGACAGGGCCCATCCTATGGCTACACCTTC. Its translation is CAWKGQGPSYGYTF.

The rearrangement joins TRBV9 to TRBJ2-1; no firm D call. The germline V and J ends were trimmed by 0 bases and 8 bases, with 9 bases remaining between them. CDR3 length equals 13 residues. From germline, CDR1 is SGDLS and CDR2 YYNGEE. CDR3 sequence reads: CASSVAYSDEQFF. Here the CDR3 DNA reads TGTGCCAGCAGCGTAGCCTATTCGGATGAGCAGTTCTTC.

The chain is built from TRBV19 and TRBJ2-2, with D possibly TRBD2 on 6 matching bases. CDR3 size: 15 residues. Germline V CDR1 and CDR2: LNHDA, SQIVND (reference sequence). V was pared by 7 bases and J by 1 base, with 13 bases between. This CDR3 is CASIGIGGNTGELFF. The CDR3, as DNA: TGTGCCAGTATCGGTATCGGGGGGAACACCGGGGAGCTGTTTTTT.

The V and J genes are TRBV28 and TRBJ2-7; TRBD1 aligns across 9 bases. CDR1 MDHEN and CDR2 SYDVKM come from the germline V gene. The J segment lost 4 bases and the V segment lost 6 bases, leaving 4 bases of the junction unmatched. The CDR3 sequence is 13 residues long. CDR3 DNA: TGTGCCAGCAGAGACAGGGGGAGGTACGAGCAGTACTTC. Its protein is CASRDRGRYEQYF.

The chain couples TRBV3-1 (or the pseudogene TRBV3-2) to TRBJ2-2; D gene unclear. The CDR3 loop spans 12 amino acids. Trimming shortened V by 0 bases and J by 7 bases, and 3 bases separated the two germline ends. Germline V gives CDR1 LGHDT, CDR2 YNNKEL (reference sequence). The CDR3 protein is CASSQDHGELFF. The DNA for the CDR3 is TGTGCCAGCAGCCAAGATCACGGGGAGCTGTTTTTT.

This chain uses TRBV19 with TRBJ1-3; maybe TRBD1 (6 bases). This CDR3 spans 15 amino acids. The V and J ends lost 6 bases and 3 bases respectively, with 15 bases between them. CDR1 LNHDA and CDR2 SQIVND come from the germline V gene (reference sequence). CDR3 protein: CASSFTGTYGNTIYF. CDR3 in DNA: TGTGCCAGTAGCTTCACAGGGACCTATGGAAACACCATATATTTT.

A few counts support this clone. CDR3 sequence reads: CASSLSGGRGYEQYF. CDR3 nucleotide sequence: TGTGCCAGCAGCTTAAGCGGGGGTAGAGGCTACGAGCAGTACTTC. The chain employs TRBV7-6 and TRBJ2-7; 8 nucleotides align to TRBD2. Trimming cost V 2 bases and J 3 bases; bases outside gene matches: 6. CDR3 size: 15 residues. Germline values: CDR1 SGHVS, CDR2 FNYEAQ.

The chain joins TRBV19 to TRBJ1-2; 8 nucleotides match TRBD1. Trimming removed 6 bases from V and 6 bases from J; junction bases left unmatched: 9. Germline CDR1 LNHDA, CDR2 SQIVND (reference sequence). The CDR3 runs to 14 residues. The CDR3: CASRDRGVEDGYTF. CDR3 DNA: TGTGCCAGTAGAGACAGGGGTGTGGAGGATGGCTACACCTTC.

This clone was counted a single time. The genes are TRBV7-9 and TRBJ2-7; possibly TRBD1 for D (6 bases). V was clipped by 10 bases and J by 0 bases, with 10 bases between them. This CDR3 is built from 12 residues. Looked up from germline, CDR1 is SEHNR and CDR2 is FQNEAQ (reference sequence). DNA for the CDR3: TGTGCCATAACACAGGGCTCCTACGAGCAGTACTTC. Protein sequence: CAITQGSYEQYF. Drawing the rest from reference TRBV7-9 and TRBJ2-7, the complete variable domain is DTGVSQNPRHKITKRGQNVTFRCDPISEHNRLYWYRQTLGQGPEFLTYFQNEAQLEKSRLLSDRFSAERPKGSFSTLEIQRTEQGDSAMYLCAITQGSYEQYFGPGTRLTVT.

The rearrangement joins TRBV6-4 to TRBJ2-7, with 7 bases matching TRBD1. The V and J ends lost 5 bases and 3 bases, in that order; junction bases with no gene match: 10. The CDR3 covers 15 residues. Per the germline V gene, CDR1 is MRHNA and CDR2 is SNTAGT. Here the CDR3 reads CASSRAGGQGYEQYF. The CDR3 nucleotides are TGTGCCAGCAGTCGGGCAGGGGGACAAGGCTACGAGCAGTACTTC.

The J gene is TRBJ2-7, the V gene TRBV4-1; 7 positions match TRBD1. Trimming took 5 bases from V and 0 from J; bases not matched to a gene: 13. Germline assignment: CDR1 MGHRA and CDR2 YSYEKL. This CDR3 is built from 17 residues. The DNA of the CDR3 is TGCGCCAGCAGCTTACAGGACAGGCGCTATAGCTCCTACGAGCAGTACTTC. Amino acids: CASSLQDRRYSSYEQYF.

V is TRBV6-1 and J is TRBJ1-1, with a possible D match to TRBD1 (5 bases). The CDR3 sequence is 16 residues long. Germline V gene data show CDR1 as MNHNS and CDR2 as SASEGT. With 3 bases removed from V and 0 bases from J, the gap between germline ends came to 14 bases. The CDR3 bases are TGTGCCAGCAGTGACCCGATGGACACCTTGAACACTGAAGCTTTCTTT. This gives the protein CASSDPMDTLNTEAFF.

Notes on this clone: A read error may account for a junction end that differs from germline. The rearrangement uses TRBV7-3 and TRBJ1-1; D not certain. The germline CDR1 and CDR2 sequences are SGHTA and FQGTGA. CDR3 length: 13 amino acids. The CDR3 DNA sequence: TGTGCCAGCAGCTTGTCACAGAACAATGAAGCTTTCTTT. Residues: CASSLSQNNEAFF.